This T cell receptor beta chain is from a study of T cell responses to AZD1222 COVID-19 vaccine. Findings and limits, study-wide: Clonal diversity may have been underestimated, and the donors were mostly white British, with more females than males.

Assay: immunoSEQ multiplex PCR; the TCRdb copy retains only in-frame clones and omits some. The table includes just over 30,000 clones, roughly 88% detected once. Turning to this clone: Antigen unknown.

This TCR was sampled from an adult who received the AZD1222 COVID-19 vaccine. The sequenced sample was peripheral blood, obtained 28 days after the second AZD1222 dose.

CDR3 sequence: CASSADPGQYNSPLHF. DNA for the CDR3: TGTGCCAGCAGTGCTGATCCGGGACAGTATAATTCACCCCTCCACTTT. V usage is TRBV6-4 and J usage is TRBJ1-6, with 7 positions matching TRBD1. Germline-derived CDR1 and CDR2 are MRHNA and SNTAGT. V trimming: 4 bases; J trimming: 4 bases; junction bases outside the gene matches: 7. The CDR3 sequence is 16 residues long.